A selection of T cell receptor beta chains follows, all from one sample in a study of blood T cell repertoires in COVID-19. Sequencing used immunoSEQ multiplex PCR; TCRdb keeps in-frame clones, though not all of them. Seen here are fewer than 50,000 clones, 86% observed once, and the top ten hold around 15%. The sequenced material came from peripheral blood. The origin of the receptors is a human donor in a cohort sampled during active COVID-19. CDR3s include the opening cysteine and the closing phenylalanine or tryptophan. D genes are given only for firm matches. Only part of the rows carry a size: once, few, many, or a class if the clone is expanded.

d_gene,j_gene,abundance,len,v_gene,CDR3aa,CDR3nt
.,TRBJ2-1,.,15,TRBV19,CASGTTGRTYNEQFF,TGTGCCAGCGGTACCACAGGGCGAACCTACAATGAGCAGTTCTTC
TRBD2,TRBJ2-1,.,19,TRBV4-2,CASSQRLAGGRLSYNEQFF,TGTGCCAGCAGCCAACGCTTAGCGGGAGGGCGTCTGTCCTACAATGAGCAGTTCTTC
.,TRBJ2-4,.,12,TRBV11-2,CASSLASFIQYF,TGTGCCAGCAGCTTAGCTAGTTTCATTCAGTACTTC
.,TRBJ2-5,.,10,TRBV29-1,CSVERETQYF,TGCAGCGTTGAACGAGAGACCCAGTACTTC
TRBD1,TRBJ2-7,.,16,TRBV19,CASSVLPGQPPYEQYF,TGTGCCAGTAGCGTACTCCCGGGACAGCCTCCCTACGAGCAGTACTTC
TRBD1,TRBJ1-1,.,17,TRBV7-8,CASSLDGVPGQMGEAFF,TGTGCCAGCAGCTTAGATGGGGTCCCGGGACAGATGGGAGAAGCTTTCTTT
TRBD1,TRBJ1-1,.,19,TRBV7-6,CASSLGGWGTGEKNTEAFF,TGTGCCAGCAGCTTAGGAGGGTGGGGGACAGGGGAGAAAAACACTGAAGCTTTCTTT
TRBD2,TRBJ2-7,.,14,TRBV19,CASRGGFSGYEQYF,TGTGCCAGTAGGGGAGGGTTCAGTGGCTACGAGCAGTACTTC
.,TRBJ1-1,.,12,TRBV5-6,CASGHKNTEAFF,TGTGCCAGCGGACACAAGAACACTGAAGCTTTCTTT
TRBD1,TRBJ2-1,.,15,TRBV9,CASSPRQGLYNEQFF,TGTGCCAGCAGCCCCCGACAGGGGTTGTACAATGAGCAGTTCTTC
TRBD1,TRBJ2-7,.,14,TRBV25-1,CASSRGQGAYEQYF,TGTGCCAGCAGTAGGGGACAGGGAGCCTACGAGCAGTACTTC
TRBD1,TRBJ1-1,.,14,TRBV7-9,CASSKDRENTEAFF,TGTGCCAGCAGCAAGGACAGGGAGAACACTGAAGCTTTCTTT
.,TRBJ1-2,.,12,TRBV5-1,CASSLLGDGYTF,TGCGCCAGCAGCTTGTTAGGGGATGGCTACACCTTC
TRBD2,TRBJ2-2,once,18,TRBV5-6,CASSLGLAGGLITGELFF,TGTGCCAGCAGCTTGGGACTAGCGGGGGGGCTGATAACCGGGGAGCTGTTTTTT
.,TRBJ2-2,.,16,TRBV12-5,CASGLDVVINTGELFF,TGTGCTAGTGGTTTGGATGTAGTGATTAACACCGGGGAGCTGTTTTTT
.,TRBJ1-6,.,18,TRBV25-1,CASSGGFRERSYNSPLHF,TGTGCCAGCAGTGGGGGTTTTCGGGAAAGGTCCTATAATTCACCCCTCCACTTT
TRBD1,TRBJ2-1,once,14,TRBV6-6,CASSVQQGDNEQFF,TGTGCCAGCAGTGTACAACAGGGGGACAATGAGCAGTTCTTC
.,TRBJ1-5,.,17,TRBV24-1,CATSVNSDLSSNQPQHF,TGTGCCACCAGTGTCAATTCGGACTTGTCGAGCAATCAGCCCCAGCATTTT
TRBD2,TRBJ2-5,.,19,TRBV7-9,CASSPPMGLAGGHQETQYF,TGTGCCAGCAGCCCACCAATGGGACTAGCGGGAGGCCACCAAGAGACCCAGTACTTC
.,TRBJ1-5,.,13,TRBV27,CASRRDWNQPQHF,TGTGCCAGCAGGAGAGATTGGAATCAGCCCCAGCATTTT
.,TRBJ1-2,.,15,TRBV4-3,CASSQDRRGYYGYTF,TGCGCCAGCAGCCAAGATCGTAGGGGGTACTATGGCTACACCTTC
TRBD1,TRBJ1-5,once,14,TRBV6-6,CASRTGYGNQPQHF,TGTGCCAGCAGGACAGGGTATGGCAATCAGCCCCAGCATTTT
TRBD2,TRBJ2-3,.,14,TRBV6-5,CASRGLAGRNTQYF,TGTGCCAGCAGGGGACTAGCGGGGAGGAATACGCAGTATTTT
TRBD1,TRBJ1-2,.,16,TRBV24-1,CATSDPEPGQSYGYTF,TGTGCCACCAGTGACCCAGAGCCGGGACAGAGCTATGGCTACACCTTC
TRBD1,TRBJ1-2,.,14,TRBV5-6,CASSRDRANYGYTF,TGTGCCAGCAGCCGGGACAGGGCTAACTATGGCTACACCTTC
TRBD2,TRBJ2-7,.,14,TRBV2,CASVSGGRSDEQYF,TGTGCCAGCGTCAGCGGGGGCAGGTCTGACGAGCAGTACTTC
.,TRBJ2-7,few,13,TRBV15,CATTIRGSYEQYF,TGTGCCACTACGATCCGGGGCTCCTACGAGCAGTACTTC
.,TRBJ2-1,.,15,TRBV7-9,CASSLGFSGGDEQFF,TGTGCCAGCAGCTTAGGTTTCTCCGGGGGAGATGAGCAGTTCTTC
.,TRBJ1-2,.,16,TRBV6-4,CASSESARVAHYGYTF,TGTGCCAGCAGTGAATCCGCCCGGGTCGCGCACTATGGCTACACCTTC
TRBD2,TRBJ2-7,.,15,TRBV13,CASSFVGTSLPEQYF,TGTGCCAGCAGCTTCGTCGGGACTAGCCTCCCCGAGCAGTACTTC
TRBD1,TRBJ1-5,.,15,TRBV7-9,CASSPQGADNQPQHF,TGTGCCAGCAGCCCACAGGGGGCAGACAATCAGCCCCAGCATTTT
.,TRBJ1-2,.,14,TRBV18,CASSPLAQGYGYTF,TGTGCCAGCTCACCACTTGCCCAGGGGTACGGCTACACCTTC